This T cell receptor (beta chain) is from a study of cytomegalovirus exposure and HLA in healthy donors (dated by TCRdb to about 2017). Study-level background: An earlier analysis of around 600 of the donors reported approximately 290 Gb of sequence data and 117 million unique TCR beta sequences from about 180 million T cells. The study aimed to test whether cataloging public T cell receptors could reveal signatures of past pathogen exposure. The study used immunosequencing to profile the T cell repertoires of several hundred subjects and linked those repertoires to cytomegalovirus serostatus. Because of strong linkage in the cohort, roughly five DR-DQ haplotypes were treated as single units for association and clustering. In the later analysis, no new phenotypic data were used to find candidate immune exposures; instead, reliance was placed on TCR beta sequences and their occurrence across donors. Typing coverage varied by locus: roughly 629-630 donors for A, B, C, DRB1 and DQB1; around 560 for DQA1; approximately 570 for DPA1; 450 to 480 for DPB1. Roughly 300 gigabases of sequencing data and tens of millions of unique TCR sequences were included in an early release covering roughly 600 HLA-typed donors. Class I and class II HLA loci were covered by the typing at four-digit resolution. Along with the approximately 670-subject first cohort, a separate validation cohort of more than 90 different subjects was used. In an earlier analysis of roughly 580 of the donors, high-throughput TCR beta sequencing was used to judge whether each TCR beta V gene segment behaved as functional or pseudogenic. Of the roughly 400 genotyped donors, approximately 83% fell in the genetic ancestry cluster associated with self-reported Caucasian donors. To study patterns of TCR occurrence, a later analysis re-analyzed previously published TCR beta repertoires from 666 donors and added high-resolution HLA genotyping. Among 300 to 450 genotyped donors of the cohort, an average of approximately 240,000 unique TCR beta nucleotide sequences were sequenced per donor, around 20% of them non-productive. Donor age, sex, ethnicity and CMV serostatus were collected together with the repertoire data. In a later genetic analysis, genome-wide SNP genotypes for about three fifths of the 666 donors were used, and that subset was treated as a discovery cohort. Every discovery cohort repertoire had been produced on one sequencing platform. To predict cytomegalovirus infection status, the study combined high-throughput TCR immunosequencing, statistical association of individual TCRs with disease status, and machine learning. Points the paper makes about the study in general: A later analysis found that most CMV-associated TCR beta chains appeared HLA-restricted, with HLA associations seemingly driven largely by CMV exposure. Across donors, most TCR sequences were observed very rarely, whereas some public TCRs were present in many individuals. Because the 87-base-pair reads could not distinguish some IMGT-functional V segments, including TRBV6-2 and TRBV6-3, those segments were excluded. Presence/absence analyses assumed roughly uniform sequencing depth across donors, an assumption that may not hold. In a later analysis, the rate of TCR association differed among HLA loci, with DRB1 alleles having the most associated TCRs and HLA-C alleles having the fewest. In this cohort, only TCR beta chains were sequenced, and detectable features were limited by the absence of alpha or paired-chain data. A cluster of highly shared sequence variants was judged likely to be a technical artifact of the sequencing pipeline. Strong co-occurrence of HLA alleles, especially DR and DQ, made assigning TCR associations to individual alleles difficult. CMV serostatus was the only immune exposure information available for the cohort. An association between a missense DCLRE1C variant and V-gene and J-gene trimming of TCR beta chains was found in a later genetic analysis and replicated in an independent cohort. Because HLA typing was missing for some donors at each locus, association tests included only the typed subset. The study gave a list of 150 to 200 TCR beta chains associated with cytomegalovirus. In a later analysis, HLA-associated TCR beta chains showed more clonal expansion and lower generation probabilities than non-associated chains that were equally common. Three of the identified cytomegalovirus-associated TCR beta chains were confirmed in vitro to be specific for cytomegalovirus antigens. A further reported finding was that TCR beta sequences accurately predicted the HLA-A and HLA-B alleles for most subjects in the first cohort. At a false discovery rate of 0.05, a later analysis linked 16,951 TCR beta sequences to specific HLA alleles. Roughly 17 rarely observed V segments, including chromosome 9 orphons, were excluded from the earlier analysis of 550 to 700 of the donors because counts were too low. In an earlier analysis of about 540 of the donors, most TCR beta V segments were observed in productive rearrangements about 90% or about 30% of the time, broadly matching IMGT annotations. According to the authors, the approach could potentially be generalized to other disease states and immunological phenotypes. In a later analysis, several top co-occurrence clusters were reported to appear linked to parvovirus B19, influenza, CMV and Epstein-Barr virus. In a later genetic analysis, fewer N-insertions in productive TCRs were reported among donors in an Asian-associated ancestry cluster than the approximately 710-donor mean. Correlated functional status among segregating V segments might be attributable to linkage disequilibrium, but an unknown experimental factor could not be ruled out. In both the original and validation cohorts, the classifier was reported to diagnose cytomegalovirus status with high specificity and sensitivity.

The library was built by means of the immunoSEQ multiplex PCR assay. For the multiplex PCR, a mixture combining 60 forward primers for TCR Vbeta segments and 13 reverse primers for TCR Jbeta segments was used. Amplification of the CDR3 region of rearranged TCR beta genes was performed with a multiplex PCR assay on genomic DNA. The amplified TCR beta libraries were sequenced on the Illumina HiSeq System as 87-base-pair reads. As for the authors' bioinformatics: A later analysis tallied some 79 million unique TCR beta chains across the 660 or so repertoires, and approximately 12 million of those chains were shared by two or more donors. To remove PCR and sequencing errors, raw reads were error-corrected and collapsed into unique sequences using a nearest-neighbor algorithm that merged closely related sequences. CDR3 sequences were aligned to IMGT reference sequences to assign V, D and J gene segments. For a sequence to be retained, at least a six-nucleotide match to both a V gene segment and a J gene segment was required. A rearrangement was called productive if the CDR3 had no stop codons and remained in frame with V and J, and every other rearrangement was called non-productive. Following IMGT convention, CDR3 was defined as the stretch from the second conserved V-encoded cysteine up to the conserved J-encoded phenylalanine. Sequences without an unambiguous match to a single V gene segment were excluded from the earlier analysis of 450 to 750 of the donors. An earlier analysis of a few hundred of the donors called V segments functional above 56.7% productive rearrangements and segregating when the between-donor standard deviation exceeded 5%. A statistical classification framework was built for diagnosing cytomegalovirus status from the catalog of TCR beta chain sequences. In a later analysis, V and J genes were assigned by comparing TCR nucleotide sequences against IMGT/GENE-DB human TR gene sequences. In a later analysis, CDR3 sequences and most-parsimonious VDJ recombination scenarios were assigned using the TCRdist pipeline. In a later analysis, each TCR beta chain was defined by its CDR3 amino acid sequence together with its V-gene family, and reads without a unique V-gene family were excluded. As a way to deal with suspected cross-contamination and a sequencing artifact, a later analysis dropped more than 500 nucleotide sequences that were highly shared and had low generation probability. For each public chain, a later analysis derived a clonal expansion index from normalized ranks of inferred template counts within each repertoire. In a later analysis, generation probabilities were computed using a VDJ recombination model fitted to out-of-frame rearrangements, and the results were checked against IGoR. In a later analysis, TCR-TCR, TCR-HLA and TCR-CMV co-occurrence was scored with hypergeometric tests, and a repertoire-size bias correction was applied to TCR pairs. A later analysis estimated false discovery rates by permuting HLA or CMV assignments 20 times. A later analysis grouped co-occurring TCRs with DBSCAN, adding TCRdist sequence similarity when clustering within HLA-allele-positive subsets. Repertoires with fewer than 30,000 or more than 120,000 public chains were left out of co-occurrence clustering, as were five repertoires with anomalous nucleotide sharing. TCRdb limited this immuneACCESS table to in-frame rearrangements with V and J called. A share of clones is missing; checked studies link under half to unresolved V genes, and the rest is unexplained. V and J calls and clone size follow that table, whereas D and trimming were derived from the DNA. This sample comprises around 150,000 clones, approximately 80% of them detected only once. The ten largest clones represent roughly 2.8% of the sample.

As to this clone: Its antigen has not been determined. Base qualities are not at hand, and no much larger clone is one base apart.

The cohort comprised around 700 healthy bone marrow donors. At the time of sampling, all cohort members were nominally healthy, though unrecorded immune exposures were likely present. The donor was CMV seropositive and was included in the group of 300 or so seropositive cohort members. A peripheral blood sample was collected from each donor, and TCR beta sequencing was performed on peripheral blood mononuclear cells. Genomic DNA was extracted from the blood cell samples with the Qiagen DNeasy Blood Extraction Kit. CDR1 is given as KGHSY and CDR2 as FQNENV, both from the germline V gene. The CDR3 runs 17 residues from the cysteine to the phenylalanine. Of all the DNA, just the CDR3 is kept, 51 bases in frame from base 1. Deletion took 0 bases off V and 3 bases off J, with a span of 12 bases between the germline ends.

The clonotype comes from a woman aged 40 to 49 in good health and CMV-seropositive. The chain joins TRBV16 to TRBJ1-6, and the D gene may be TRBD1, 5 bases matching. The source material was PBMCs. The CDR3 region: CASSQSGRVNYNSPLHF. In nucleotides, the sequence is TGTGCCAGCAGCCAATCTGGCAGGGTAAACTATAATTCACCCCTCCACTTT.